The source of this T cell receptor (beta chain) is a study of blood T cell repertoires in COVID-19. Across the study: The origin of the acute and convalescent COVID-19 samples was the United States, Italy and Spain.

Seattle participants joined during active infection and were tracked over time. Germline V gives CDR1 MGHDK, CDR2 SYGVNS. V lost 6 bases to trimming and J lost 3 bases; unmatched junction nucleotides: 6. CDR3 length equals 15 residues. In the source study's methods: From reference gene primer amplification, estimates of nucleated cell counts were derived. TCRdb's copy holds only in-frame clones and misses some; the assay was immunoSEQ multiplex PCR. That table supplies the V and J calls and clone size; D and trimming were determined from the DNA. The profile shows about 260,000 clones, about nine tenths of them singletons.

This chain uses TRBV25-1 with TRBJ2-2; 8 bases are a match to TRBD1. Input material: peripheral blood. The origin of this receptor is a young woman with COVID-19, enrolled during active disease. CDR3 coding DNA: TGTGCCAGCAGCAAGCAGGGGGCTGACACCGGGGAGCTGTTTTTT. Protein sequence: CASSKQGADTGELFF.